This entry lists 31 T cell receptor beta chains sequenced from one sample in a study of identifying expanded T cells in peripheral blood. Measured with immunoSEQ multiplex PCR; TCRdb has only the in-frame clones, and not every one. This table has approximately 130,000 clones, around 88% appearing once. Sequencing was done on a sample of blood. Source of these receptors: a person between 18 and 75 years old in good health.

V usage is TRBV9 and J usage is TRBJ1-1, with TRBD1 as a possible D gene (6 bases). Germline values: CDR1 SGDLS, CDR2 YYNGEE. V shed 3 bases and J shed 11 bases, with 17 bases lying between them. This CDR3 is 13 amino acids long. CDR3 residues: CASSGGTSRIAFF. CDR3 sequence (DNA): TGTGCCAGCAGCGGCGGGACATCGAGGATCGCTTTCTTT.

The chain couples TRBV11-3 to TRBJ2-5; the D call may be TRBD1 or TRBD2 (6 bases each). The CDR3 spans 15 residues. Germline V gives CDR1 SGHNT, CDR2 YENEEA. V was shortened by 1 base and J by 5 bases, with 14 bases between the two germline ends. CDR3 bases: TGTGCCAGCAGCTTAGGTACGGGGGCTGGGGAGACCCAGTACTTC. Its translation: CASSLGTGAGETQYF.

This clone has a handful of counts. Different DNA sequences within this sample yield the same CDR3. CDR3: CASSYGTGGGYTF. Written as DNA, the CDR3 is TGTGCCAGCAGTTATGGGACAGGTGGTGGCTACACCTTC. This chain joins TRBV6-5 and TRBJ1-2; 8 bases agree with TRBD1. Trimming removed 3 bases from V and 7 bases from J; junction bases left unmatched: 4. Germline values: CDR1 MNHEY, CDR2 SVGAGI. CDR3 size: 13 residues.

In this sample, this clone turned up once. The chain links TRBV19 to TRBJ2-1; possibly TRBD2 for D (6 bases). V was trimmed by 3 bases and J by 0 bases, leaving 9 bases between them. CDR3 size: 15 residues. CDR1 and CDR2 from the germline V gene are LNHDA and SQIVND (reference sequence). CDR3 loop: CASSMRGSSYNEQFF. Written as DNA, the CDR3 is TGTGCCAGTAGTATGCGGGGTAGCTCCTACAATGAGCAGTTCTTC.

The J gene is TRBJ2-1, the V gene TRBV5-1, with D maybe TRBD1 (6 bases). The CDR3 has 13 amino acids. V was cut by 0 bases and J by 8 bases, with 9 bases left in between. Germline V gene sequence: CDR1 SGHRS, CDR2 YFSETQ. DNA of the CDR3: TGCGCCAGCAGCTTGGTAGGGGGTCATGAGCAGTTCTTC. This codes for CASSLVGGHEQFF.

V gene TRBV11-2 combines with J gene TRBJ1-1; D ambiguous. The CDR3 consists of 13 residues. From germline, CDR1 is SGHAT and CDR2 FQNNGV. V was clipped by 4 bases and J by 5 bases, with 11 bases between them. The CDR3 DNA follows: TGTGCCAGCAGCTATTACCGTCGGACTGAAGCTTTCTTT. Translation gives CASSYYRRTEAFF.

This clone was seen only a few times. The chain is built from TRBV11-2 and TRBJ1-1, with 10 bases fitting TRBD1. CDR1 and CDR2 (germline): SGHAT, FQNNGV. This CDR3 has 14 residues. V lost 5 bases and J lost 4; bases outside the gene matches: 4. The CDR3 coding sequence is TGTGCCAGCAGCACCTGGACAGGGGGCACTGAAGCTTTCTTT. Its protein is CASSTWTGGTEAFF.

This clone came up a few times. The chain joins TRBV28 to TRBJ2-7, with D possibly being TRBD1 or TRBD2 (6 bases each). V lost 4 bases and J 2 bases, leaving 9 bases between the germline ends. Germline V CDR1 and CDR2: MDHEN, SYDVKM. CDR3 length equals 13 residues. Here the CDR3 DNA reads TGTGCCAGCAGTTCCGGGGGCACCTACGAGCAGTACTTC. Protein product: CASSSGGTYEQYF.

J is TRBJ2-3 and V is TRBV30, with D perhaps TRBD1 (7 bases). The germline V gene encodes CDR1 GTSNPN and CDR2 SVGIG (reference sequence). V lost 5 bases to trimming and J lost 1 base, with 13 bases between them. The CDR3 consists of 14 residues. This chain's CDR3 is CAWARGARTDTQYF. DNA for the CDR3: TGTGCCTGGGCCAGGGGGGCTCGCACAGATACGCAGTATTTT.

V and J are TRBV7-9 and TRBJ2-7; TRBD2 might be the D (6 bases). Germline lookup yields CDR1 SEHNR and CDR2 FQNEAQ (reference sequence). The ends were cut back, 3 bases at V and 2 bases at J, with 14 bases in the middle. This CDR3 is built from 15 residues. Here the CDR3 DNA reads TGTGCCAGCAGCTTGGGCCCGGGACTGGCCTACGAGCAGTACTTC. Translating gives CASSLGPGLAYEQYF.

The chain links TRBV10-3 to TRBJ2-1, with D perhaps being TRBD1 or TRBD2 (5 bases each). Germline loops: CDR1 ENHRY, CDR2 SYGVKD. V was clipped by 6 bases and J by 0 bases, with 12 bases between them. The CDR3 length is 15 residues. The CDR3 sequence is CAIRAFGASYNEQFF. The CDR3 coding sequence is TGTGCCATCAGAGCTTTCGGGGCCTCCTACAATGAGCAGTTCTTC.

This clone was counted only a few times. This chain uses TRBV7-9 with TRBJ1-3, with TRBD1 matching over 9 bases. The J segment lost 2 bases and the V segment lost 8 bases, leaving 10 bases of the junction unmatched. Germline V lookup: CDR1 SEHNR, CDR2 FQNEAQ (reference sequence). This CDR3 contains 16 residues. The CDR3 protein is CASVVGTGSAGNTIYF. CDR3 DNA sequence: TGTGCCAGCGTCGTCGGGACAGGGTCGGCTGGAAACACCATATATTTT.

The chain combines TRBV5-1 with TRBJ1-3, with D maybe TRBD1 (6 bases). Trimming removed 3 bases from V and 1 base from J, with 8 bases in between. The germline V gene has CDR1 SGHRS and CDR2 YFSETQ. The CDR3 totals 14 residues. The CDR3: CASSSGTSGNTIYF. CDR3 nucleotides: TGCGCCAGCAGCTCTGGGACATCTGGAAACACCATATATTTT. Full variable domain (rest looked up from reference TRBV5-1 and TRBJ1-3): KAGVTQTPRYLIKTRGQQVTLSCSPISGHRSVSWYQQTPGQGLQFLFEYFSETQRNKGNFPGRFSGRQFSNSRSEMNVSTLELGDSALYLCASSSGTSGNTIYFGEGSWLTVV.

This rearrangement joins TRBV4-2 to TRBJ2-3; 13 nucleotides agree with TRBD2. Per germline, CDR1 LGHNA and CDR2 YNFKEQ. The CDR3 totals 16 residues. The V and J ends lost 4 bases and 6 bases, in that order; junction bases with no gene match: 7. The CDR3 nucleotides read TGTGCCAGCAGCCCTGTAGAGACTAGCGGGGGGGATACGCAGTATTTT. Amino acids: CASSPVETSGGDTQYF.

The chain joins TRBV29-1 to TRBJ1-6, with TRBD1 identical over 7 bases. J lost 7 bases, V lost 4 bases, and 4 bases had no gene match. This CDR3 is 13 amino acids long. The germline V gene has CDR1 SQVTM and CDR2 ANQGSEA. The CDR3 DNA is TGCAGCGTTGCAGGGACAGCGAATTCACCCCTCCACTTT. This gives the protein CSVAGTANSPLHF. The entire variable domain, with the rest obtained from reference TRBV29-1 and TRBJ1-6, is as follows: SAVISQKPSRDICQRGTSLTIQCQVDSQVTMMFWYRQQPGQSLTLIATANQGSEATYESGFVIDKFPISRPNLTFSTLTVSNMSPEDSSIYLCSVAGTANSPLHFGNGTRLTVT.

The rearrangement uses TRBV4-1 and TRBJ1-5; D uncertain. V was clipped by 1 base and J by 3 bases, with 4 bases between them. CDR1 and CDR2 (germline): MGHRA, YSYEKL. The CDR3 totals 13 residues. In DNA, the CDR3 is TGCGCCAGCAGCCAAGTAACCAATCAGCCCCAGCATTTT. Protein: CASSQVTNQPQHF.

The V and J genes are TRBV9 and TRBJ1-2, with D tentatively TRBD1 (5 bases). Between the trimmed V and J ends, which lost 3 bases and 7 bases, there was a span of 19 bases. The CDR3 consists of 15 residues. Germline-derived CDR1 and CDR2 are SGDLS and YYNGEE. In nucleotides, the CDR3 is TGTGCCAGCAGCGCCCTCCAGGGATCTCTGGTTGGCTACACCTTC. This translates into CASSALQGSLVGYTF.

J is TRBJ1-1 and V is TRBV2; D remains ambiguous. Germline CDR1 and CDR2: SNHLY and FYNNEI. V was shortened by 6 bases and J by 4 bases, with 12 bases between the two germline ends. The CDR3 runs 13 residues. The CDR3: CASSGTWGTEAFF. CDR3 nucleotide sequence: TGTGCCAGCAGCGGCACGTGGGGCACTGAAGCTTTCTTT.

V and J are TRBV7-2 and TRBJ1-5; tentative D call: TRBD1 (5 bases). The CDR3 totals 14 residues. The V end was cut by 6 bases, the J end by 2 bases, with 11 bases between. CDR1 SGHTA and CDR2 FQGNSA come from the germline V gene. DNA of the CDR3: TGTGCCAGCAGTCCAGGGAGTGGCAATCAGCCCCAGCATTTT. Encoded protein: CASSPGSGNQPQHF. The variable domain in full, with the rest retrieved from reference TRBV7-2 and TRBJ1-5, is GAGVSQSPSNKVTEKGKDVELRCDPISGHTALYWYRQSLGQGLEFLIYFQGNSAPDKSGLPSDRFSAERTGGSVSTLTIQRTQQEDSAVYLCASSPGSGNQPQHFGDGTRLSIL.

The chain links TRBV7-2 to TRBJ2-5, with 10 nucleotides matching TRBD2. The germline CDR1 and CDR2 sequences are SGHTA and FQGNSA. Trimming at V came to 5 bases and at J to 4 bases, leaving 7 bases not matched to a gene. The CDR3 runs 15 residues. As DNA, the CDR3 is TGTGCCAGCAGCCCGGACCCTAGCGGGGGAGAGACCCAGTACTTC. Its protein is CASSPDPSGGETQYF.

The chain combines TRBV5-4 with TRBJ2-2; TRBD2 matches 16 bases. The CDR3 is 20 amino acids. The trim removed 0 bases at V and 6 bases at J, leaving 11 bases unmatched. CDR1 SGHNT and CDR2 YYREEE come from the germline V gene (reference sequence). This CDR3 reads CASSLAPGLAGGPVPGELFF. The CDR3 region has the DNA TGTGCCAGCAGCTTGGCTCCGGGACTAGCGGGGGGGCCCGTCCCCGGGGAGCTGTTTTTT. Drawing the rest from reference TRBV5-4 and TRBJ2-2, the complete variable domain is ETGVTQSPTHLIKTRGQQVTLRCSSQSGHNTVSWYQQALGQGPQFIFQYYREEENGRGNFPPRFSGLQFPNYSSELNVNALELDDSALYLCASSLAPGLAGGPVPGELFFGEGSRLTVL.

The V call is TRBV28, the J call TRBJ1-2, with 9 nucleotides matching TRBD1. This CDR3 has 14 amino acids. Germline V gene data show CDR1 as MDHEN and CDR2 as SYDVKM. The J segment lost 2 bases and the V segment lost 7 bases, leaving 5 bases of the junction unmatched. In DNA form, the CDR3 reads TGTGCCAGCACCACAGGGGGCGCGAACTATGGCTACACCTTC. Protein product: CASTTGGANYGYTF.

This chain joins TRBV4-1 and TRBJ1-6; D call uncertain. Germline CDR1 reads MGHRA; CDR2 reads YSYEKL. The ends were cut back, 4 bases at V and 10 bases at J, with 17 bases in the middle. This CDR3 has 15 amino acids. CDR3 nucleotide sequence: TGCGCCAGCAGCCGGCAGGCCCAAATCGAATCACCCCTCCACTTT. As protein: CASSRQAQIESPLHF.

This clone was found a few times. V and J are TRBV5-6 and TRBJ1-5; TRBD1 agrees at 11 bases. The J segment lost 6 bases and the V segment lost 3 bases, leaving 5 bases of the junction unmatched. CDR3 length equals 15 residues. Germline V CDR1 and CDR2: SGHDT, YYEEEE. This CDR3 reads CASSSEGQGVQPQHF. The CDR3 nucleotides read TGTGCCAGCAGCTCCGAGGGACAGGGGGTTCAGCCCCAGCATTTT.

The rearrangement joins TRBV2 to TRBJ2-7; D call uncertain. V dropped 8 bases and J dropped 3 bases, with 17 bases sitting between them. The CDR3 is 14 residues long. CDR1 and CDR2 from the germline V gene are SNHLY and FYNNEI. CDR3 nucleotides: TGTGCCAGCGAGGCCCTGGCGGCGGACTACGAGCAGTACTTC. It specifies CASEALAADYEQYF.

The chain has TRBV10-3 and TRBJ1-4; D gene uncertain. The CDR3 is made up of 14 amino acids. Trimming took 0 bases from V and 4 from J, leaving 6 bases between them. From germline, CDR1 is ENHRY and CDR2 SYGVKD. CDR3 sequence: CAISESSGNEKLFF. Here the CDR3 DNA reads TGTGCCATCAGTGAGTCATCCGGTAATGAAAAACTGTTTTTT.

The chain recombines TRBV7-7 with TRBJ2-3; D assignment may be TRBD1 or TRBD2 (5 bases each). The CDR3 has 15 residues. Trimming removed 3 bases at V and 2 bases at J, with 12 bases between. From germline, CDR1 is SSHAT and CDR2 FNYEAQ (reference sequence). DNA for the CDR3: TGTGCCAGCAGCTTTGGGGCGGGTGTCACAGATACGCAGTATTTT. It is translated as CASSFGAGVTDTQYF.

This clone has ten or more counts. The chain links TRBV29-1 to TRBJ2-4, with a weak D call TRBD1 (6 bases). The CDR3 contains 13 residues. V lost 6 bases and J lost 1, with 10 bases in between. CDR1 and CDR2 (germline): SQVTM, ANQGSEA. The CDR3 region has the DNA TGCAGCGTCCTCCAGGGGGCCAAAAACATTCAGTACTTC. Translation gives CSVLQGAKNIQYF.

The V call is TRBV19, the J call TRBJ2-2, with TRBD1 matching 10 bases. The V gene end was trimmed by 0 bases and the J gene end by 4 bases; junction bases not matched to a gene: 2. The V gene's germline CDR1 is LNHDA and CDR2 SQIVND (reference sequence). This CDR3 is built from 16 residues. CDR3 region: CASSIEGQGFTGELFF. The CDR3 region has the DNA TGTGCCAGTAGTATAGAGGGACAGGGGTTCACCGGGGAGCTGTTTTTT.

CDR3 sequence reads: CSVRTGKTSLISYNEQFF. For the CDR3, the DNA is TGCAGCGTACGGACAGGCAAGACTAGTTTGATCTCCTACAATGAGCAGTTCTTC. V is TRBV29-1 and J is TRBJ2-1; D perhaps matches TRBD1 (7 bases). Trimming pared 6 bases from V and 0 bases from J, leaving 24 bases between. CDR1 and CDR2 from the germline V gene are SQVTM and ANQGSEA. The CDR3 is 18 residues long.

This chain links TRBV5-6 with TRBJ2-7; D is perhaps TRBD1 (6 bases). This CDR3 contains 13 residues. Germline V gene data show CDR1 as SGHDT and CDR2 as YYEEEE. V gave up 3 bases and J gave up 3 bases, with 10 bases separating them. The CDR3 region has the DNA TGTGCCAGCAGCTCGGGACATATCTACGAGCAGTACTTC. This translates into CASSSGHIYEQYF.